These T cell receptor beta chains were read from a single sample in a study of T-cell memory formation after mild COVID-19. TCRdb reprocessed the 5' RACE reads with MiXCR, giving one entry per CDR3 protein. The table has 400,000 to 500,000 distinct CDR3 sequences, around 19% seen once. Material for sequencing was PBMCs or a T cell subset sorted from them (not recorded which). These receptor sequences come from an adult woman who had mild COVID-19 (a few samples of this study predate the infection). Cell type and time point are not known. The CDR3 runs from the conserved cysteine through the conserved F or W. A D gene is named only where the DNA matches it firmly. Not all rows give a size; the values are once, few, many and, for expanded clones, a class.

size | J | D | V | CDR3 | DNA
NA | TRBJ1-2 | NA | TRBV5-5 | CASSLVPGEGGYTF | TGTGCCAGCAGCTTGGTGCCAGGGGAAGGCGGCTACACCTTC
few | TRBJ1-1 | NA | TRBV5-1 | CASSLDLRGKNTEAFF | TGCGCCAGCAGCTTGGATCTCCGGGGTAAAAACACTGAAGCTTTCTTT
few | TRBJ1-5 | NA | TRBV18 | CASRDGDQPQHF | TGTGCCAGCAGGGACGGAGATCAGCCCCAGCATTTT
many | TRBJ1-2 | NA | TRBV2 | CASRLSSYGYTF | TGTGCCAGCAGGTTATCCAGCTATGGCTACACCTTC
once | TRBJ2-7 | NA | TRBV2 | CASRGWARDYEQYF | TGTGCCAGCCGTGGTTGGGCCAGGGACTACGAGCAGTACTTC
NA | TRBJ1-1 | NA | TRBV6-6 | CASTLVGNTEAFF | TGTGCCAGCACCCTCGTGGGGAACACTGAAGCTTTCTTT
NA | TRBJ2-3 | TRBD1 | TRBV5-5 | CASSPRDRDSTDTQYF | TGTGCCAGCAGCCCCCGGGACAGGGATAGCACAGATACGCAGTATTTT
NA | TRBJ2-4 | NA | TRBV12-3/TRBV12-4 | CASSWGDSTKNIQYF | TGTGCCAGCAGTTGGGGGGACAGCACCAAAAACATTCAGTACTTC
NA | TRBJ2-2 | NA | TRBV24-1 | CATSDFQNTGELFF | TGTGCCACCAGTGATTTTCAAAACACCGGGGAGCTGTTTTTT
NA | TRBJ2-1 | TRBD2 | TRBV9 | CASSGPSGGYNEQFF | TGTGCCAGCAGCGGCCCTAGCGGGGGCTACAATGAGCAGTTCTTC
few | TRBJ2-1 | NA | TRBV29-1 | CSVEDYNEQFF | TGCAGCGTTGAGGATTACAATGAGCAGTTCTTC
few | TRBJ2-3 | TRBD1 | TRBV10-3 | CAISDPGQFTDTQYF | TGTGCCATCAGTGATCCGGGACAGTTCACAGATACGCAGTATTTT
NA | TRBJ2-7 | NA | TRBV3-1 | CASSGPPLYEQYF | TGTGCCAGCAGCGGGCCGCCGCTCTACGAGCAGTACTTC
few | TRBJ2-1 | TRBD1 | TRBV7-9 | CASSSTGTGGSYNEQFF | TGTGCCAGCAGTTCTACCGGGACAGGGGGCTCCTACAATGAGCAGTTCTTC
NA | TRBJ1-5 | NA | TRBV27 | CASSLRQPQHF | TGTGCCAGCAGTCTCCGACAGCCCCAGCATTTT
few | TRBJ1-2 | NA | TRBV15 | CATSRGGRQDYGYTF | TGTGCCACCAGCAGAGGGGGGCGCCAGGACTATGGCTACACCTTC
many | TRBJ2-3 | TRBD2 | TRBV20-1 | CSARDLASGKVGDTQYF | TGCAGTGCTAGAGATCTAGCTAGCGGGAAGGTTGGAGATACGCAGTATTTT
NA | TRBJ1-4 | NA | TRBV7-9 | CASSLGKKGRGQTTNEKLFF | TGTGCCAGCAGCTTAGGAAAAAAAGGACGCGGACAGACAACTAATGAAAAACTGTTTTTT
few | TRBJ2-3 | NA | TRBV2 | CASSRESVSTDTQYF | TGTGCCAGCAGTCGGGAGAGTGTGTCAACAGATACGCAGTATTTT
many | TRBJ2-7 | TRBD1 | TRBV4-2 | CASSQKEGTGAHEQYF | TGTGCCAGCAGCCAAAAGGAAGGGACAGGGGCGCATGAGCAGTACTTC
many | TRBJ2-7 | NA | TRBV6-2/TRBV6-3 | CASSYGSSAYGQYF | TGTGCCAGCAGTTACGGCTCGTCAGCCTACGGGCAGTACTTC
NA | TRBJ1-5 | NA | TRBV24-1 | CATSGSNGNQPQHF | TGTGCCACCAGTGGATCTAACGGAAATCAGCCCCAGCATTTT
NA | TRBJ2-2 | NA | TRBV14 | CASSQVVENTGELFF | TGTGCCAGCAGCCAGGTGGTCGAGAACACCGGGGAGCTGTTTTTT
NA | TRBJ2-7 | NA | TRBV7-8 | CASSLVSGREQYF | TGTGCCAGCAGCTTAGTGTCAGGTCGGGAGCAGTACTTC
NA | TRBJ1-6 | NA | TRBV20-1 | CSASSGSLDGPSPLHF | TGCAGTGCTAGCTCAGGCAGTCTCGACGGGCCTTCACCCCTCCACTTT
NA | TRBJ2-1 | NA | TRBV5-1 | CASSGETGNEQFF | TGCGCCAGCAGCGGGGAGACGGGCAATGAGCAGTTCTTC
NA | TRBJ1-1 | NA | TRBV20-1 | CSAGRDWGSPRMTEAFF | TGCAGTGCTGGACGGGACTGGGGTTCTCCAAGGATGACTGAAGCTTTCTTT
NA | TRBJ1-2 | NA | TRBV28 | CASSSSKRTGGYTF | TGTGCCAGCAGTTCAAGCAAACGAACTGGGGGCTACACCTTC
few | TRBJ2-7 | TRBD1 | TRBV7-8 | CASSFLGTGGTYEQYF | TGTGCCAGCAGCTTCTTAGGGACAGGGGGTACCTACGAGCAGTACTTC
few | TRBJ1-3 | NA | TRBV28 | CASSLYRAGNTIYF | TGTGCCAGCAGTTTATATAGGGCTGGAAACACCATATATTTT
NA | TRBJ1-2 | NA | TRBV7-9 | CASSLVQPNSGYTF | TGTGCCAGCAGCTTAGTACAGCCAAATTCAGGCTACACCTTC
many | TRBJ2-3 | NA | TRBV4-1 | CASSQDLAEQYF | TGCGCCAGCAGCCAAGATCTGGCTGAACAGTATTTT
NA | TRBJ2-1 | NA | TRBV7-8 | CASGRGESYNEQFF | TGTGCCAGCGGAAGGGGGGAGTCCTACAATGAGCAGTTCTTC
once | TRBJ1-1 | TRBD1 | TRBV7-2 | CASSHDRVGTEAFF | TGTGCCAGCAGCCATGACAGGGTGGGAACTGAAGCTTTCTTT
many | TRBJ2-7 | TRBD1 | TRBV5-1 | CASSAGQGATYEQYF | TGCGCCAGCAGCGCGGGCCAGGGGGCGACCTACGAGCAGTACTTC
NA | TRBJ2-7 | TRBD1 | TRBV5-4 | CASSPQQGATSEQYF | TGTGCCAGCAGCCCCCAACAGGGGGCAACGTCCGAGCAGTACTTC
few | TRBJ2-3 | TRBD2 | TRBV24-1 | CATSDSGTSGPSTDTQYF | TGTGCCACCAGTGATTCCGGGACTAGCGGCCCTAGCACAGATACGCAGTATTTT
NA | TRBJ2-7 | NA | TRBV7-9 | CASSQKVVEQYF | TGTGCCAGCAGCCAAAAGGTGGTCGAGCAGTACTTC
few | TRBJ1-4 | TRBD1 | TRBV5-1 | CASSLEFGTGFGEKLFF | TGCGCCAGCAGCTTGGAGTTTGGGACAGGGTTCGGTGAAAAACTGTTTTTT